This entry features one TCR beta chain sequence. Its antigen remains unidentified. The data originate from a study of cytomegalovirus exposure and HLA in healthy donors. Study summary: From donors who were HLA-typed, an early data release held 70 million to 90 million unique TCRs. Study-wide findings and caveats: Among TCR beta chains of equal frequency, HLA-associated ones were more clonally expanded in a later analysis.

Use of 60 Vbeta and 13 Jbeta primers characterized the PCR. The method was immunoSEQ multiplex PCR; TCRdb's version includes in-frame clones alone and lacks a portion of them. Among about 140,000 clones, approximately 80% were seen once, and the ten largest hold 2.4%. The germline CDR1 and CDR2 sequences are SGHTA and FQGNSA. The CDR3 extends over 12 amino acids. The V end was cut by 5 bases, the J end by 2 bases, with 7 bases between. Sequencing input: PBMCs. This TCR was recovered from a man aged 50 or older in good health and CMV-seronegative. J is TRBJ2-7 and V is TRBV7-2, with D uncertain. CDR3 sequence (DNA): TGTGCCAGCAGCCCCCCTCCCTACGAGCAGTACTTC. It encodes CASSPPPYEQYF.